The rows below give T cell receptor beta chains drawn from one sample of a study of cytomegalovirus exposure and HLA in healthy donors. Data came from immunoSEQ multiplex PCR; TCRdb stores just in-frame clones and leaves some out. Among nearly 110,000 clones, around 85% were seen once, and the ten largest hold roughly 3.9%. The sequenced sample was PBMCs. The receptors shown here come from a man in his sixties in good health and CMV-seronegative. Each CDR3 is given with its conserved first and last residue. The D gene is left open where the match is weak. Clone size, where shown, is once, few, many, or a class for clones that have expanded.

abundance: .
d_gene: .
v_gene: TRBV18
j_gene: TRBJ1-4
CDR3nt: TGTGCCAGCTCACGCCCTGAGGAGGCCAATGAAAAACTGTTTTTT
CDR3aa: CASSRPEEANEKLFF

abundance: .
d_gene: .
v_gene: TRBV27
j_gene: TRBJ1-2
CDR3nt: TGTGCCAGCAGACCTCGGACGGCAGGGTATGGCTACACCTTC
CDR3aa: CASRPRTAGYGYTF

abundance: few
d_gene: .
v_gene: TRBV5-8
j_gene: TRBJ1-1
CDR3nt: TGTGCCAGCAGCTTGGGTTGGGAGGTGAACACTGAAGCTTTCTTT
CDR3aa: CASSLGWEVNTEAFF

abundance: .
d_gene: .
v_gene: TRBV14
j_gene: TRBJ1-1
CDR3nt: TGTGCCAGCAGCCCATGGACGGGGAGGACTGAAGCTTTCTTT
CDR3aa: CASSPWTGRTEAFF

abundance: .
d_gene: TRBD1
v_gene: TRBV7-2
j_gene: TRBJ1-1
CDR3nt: TGTGCCAGCAGCTTAGTAGGGACAGGGGGCATCGGGAACACTGAAGCTTTCTTT
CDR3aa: CASSLVGTGGIGNTEAFF

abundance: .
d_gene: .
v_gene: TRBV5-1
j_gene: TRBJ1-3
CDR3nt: TGCGCCAGCAGCTTGGTCCCGGGAGTAAGTGGAAACACCATATATTTT
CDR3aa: CASSLVPGVSGNTIYF

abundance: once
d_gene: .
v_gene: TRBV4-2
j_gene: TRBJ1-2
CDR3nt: TGTGCCAGCAGCCCCCGACAGAAAAGGAGTGACTATGGCTACACCTTC
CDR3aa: CASSPRQKRSDYGYTF

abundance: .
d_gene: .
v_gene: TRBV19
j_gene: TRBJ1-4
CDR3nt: TGTGCCAGTAGTATCGCCGGGACGGGAGGGCCAGTGAGGGAAAAACTGTTTTTT
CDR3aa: CASSIAGTGGPVREKLFF

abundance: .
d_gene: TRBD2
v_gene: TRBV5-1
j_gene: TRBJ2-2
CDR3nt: TGCGCCAGCCTCGGTTACGGGGGGTCGAACACCGGGGAGCTGTTTTTT
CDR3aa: CASLGYGGSNTGELFF

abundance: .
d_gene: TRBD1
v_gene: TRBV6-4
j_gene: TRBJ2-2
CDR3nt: TGTGCCAGCAGACGGGACAGGGCCACCGGGGAGCTGTTTTTT
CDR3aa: CASRRDRATGELFF

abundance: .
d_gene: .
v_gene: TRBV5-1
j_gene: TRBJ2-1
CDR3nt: TGCGCCAGCAGCTTGGATCAACCGGGGATATACAATGAGCAGTTCTTC
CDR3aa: CASSLDQPGIYNEQFF

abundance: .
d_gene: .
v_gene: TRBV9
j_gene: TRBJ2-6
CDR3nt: TGTGCCAGCAGCAAGGAGTTGGACGTCCTGACTTTC
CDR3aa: CASSKELDVLTF

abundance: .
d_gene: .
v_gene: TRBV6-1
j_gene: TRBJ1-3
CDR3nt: TGTGCCAGCAGTGATAGCCCCCTGTCTGGAAACACCATATATTTT
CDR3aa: CASSDSPLSGNTIYF

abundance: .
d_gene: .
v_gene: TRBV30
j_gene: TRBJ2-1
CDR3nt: TGTGCCTGGAGTAGGGGGGGAGAGAATGAGCAGTTCTTC
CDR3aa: CAWSRGGENEQFF

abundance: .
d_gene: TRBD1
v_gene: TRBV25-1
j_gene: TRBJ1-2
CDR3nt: TGTGCCAGCAGTGGGACAGGAATAGACAACTATGGCTACACCTTC
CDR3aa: CASSGTGIDNYGYTF